These 18 T cell receptor beta chains came from one sample sequenced in a study of radiation and T cells in renal cell carcinoma. Produced via immunoSEQ multiplex PCR; TCRdb's table is partial and in-frame only. The sample lists around 80,000 clones, 82% occurring once. The time point was: blood 2 weeks post-SBRT. Stated treatment: 15 Gy SBRT to primary tumor, nephrectomy 4 weeks later. The input for sequencing was blood, taken from a patient whose treatment included radiotherapy and nephrectomy. These receptors originate from a man in his 60s with renal cell carcinoma.

This sequence joins TRBV7-9 and TRBJ2-1; D might be TRBD1 (5 bases). Per the germline V gene, CDR1 is SEHNR and CDR2 is FQNEAQ (reference sequence). This CDR3 is built from 13 residues. Trimming took off 5 bases at V and 9 bases at J, with 14 bases between the two ends. The CDR3 loop reads CASSPTQGTEQFF. DNA of the CDR3: TGTGCCAGCAGCCCAACCCAGGGTACTGAGCAGTTCTTC.

The chain employs TRBV5-4 and TRBJ2-2; tentative D call: TRBD2 (7 bases). V was clipped by 3 bases and J by 7 bases, with 13 bases between them. The CDR3 runs to 14 residues. Germline V lookup: CDR1 SGHNT, CDR2 YYREEE (reference sequence). For the CDR3, the DNA is TGTGCCAGCAGCTGGGAGGGGGGACGCGGGGAGCTGTTTTTT. This translates into CASSWEGGRGELFF.

The count of this clone is one. This chain connects TRBV21-1 to TRBJ1-1. TRBV21-1 is described as a pseudogene. This CDR3 spans 12 amino acids. The chain's CDR3 is CASSKGRTEAFF. In DNA, the CDR3 is TGTGCCAGCAGCAAAGGGCGGACTGAAGCTTTCTTT.

V and J are TRBV9 and TRBJ2-1; D is perhaps TRBD2 (6 bases). Trimming left V 0 bases short and J 6 bases short, with 16 bases between. This CDR3 spans 16 amino acids. The germline gives CDR1 SGDLS, CDR2 YYNGEE. The CDR3 DNA reads TGTGCCAGCAGCGTAGGGAGGGCTAGCCGAATCAATGAGCAGTTCTTC. This gives the protein CASSVGRASRINEQFF.

This rearrangement joins TRBV7-9 to TRBJ1-3; unclear D gene. Trimming left V 10 bases short and J 0 bases short, with 10 bases between. Germline V CDR1 and CDR2: SEHNR, FQNEAQ (reference sequence). There are 13 residues in the CDR3. CDR3 in DNA: TGTGCCACTCGTATTAACTCTGGAAACACCATATATTTT. Its protein is CATRINSGNTIYF.

This clone was observed a handful of times. The chain recombines TRBV7-2 with TRBJ2-7; maybe TRBD1 (5 bases). Between the trimmed V and J ends, which lost 1 base and 2 bases, there was a span of 9 bases. Germline CDR1 and CDR2: SGHTA and FQGNSA. The CDR3 runs 14 residues. CDR3 in amino acids: CASSLGRVTYEQYF. CDR3 DNA: TGTGCCAGCAGCTTAGGCAGGGTGACCTACGAGCAGTACTTC. The full variable domain, rest sourced from reference TRBV7-2 and TRBJ2-7, is GAGVSQSPSNKVTEKGKDVELRCDPISGHTALYWYRQSLGQGLEFLIYFQGNSAPDKSGLPSDRFSAERTGGSVSTLTIQRTQQEDSAVYLCASSLGRVTYEQYFGPGTRLTVT.

This clone was observed a handful of times. The chain has TRBV28 and TRBJ1-5; no clear D gene. V shed 7 bases and J shed 4 bases, with 11 bases lying between them. CDR1 and CDR2 from the germline V gene are MDHEN and SYDVKM. The CDR3 contains 13 residues. The DNA of the CDR3 is TGTGCCAGCACCGAGACTCCGAATCAGCCCCAGCATTTT. Residues: CASTETPNQPQHF.

The chain has TRBV4-1 and TRBJ1-1; 9 bases align to TRBD1. The germline gives CDR1 MGHRA, CDR2 YSYEKL. Trimming cost V 2 bases and J 4 bases; bases outside gene matches: 8. This CDR3 is 16 amino acids long. The CDR3 DNA follows: TGCGCCAGCAGCCAACAACAACAGGGGGCGGGCACTGAAGCTTTCTTT. It codes for CASSQQQQGAGTEAFF.

The chain uses TRBV6-5 and TRBJ1-1; the match to TRBD1 covers 9 bases. V shed 7 bases, J shed 3 bases, and the junction held 9 bases outside the gene matches. There are 15 residues in the CDR3. Germline CDR1 is MNHEY and CDR2 is SVGAGI. As DNA, the CDR3 is TGTGCCAGCACGTACAGGGGGCCGGGGGACACTGAAGCTTTCTTT. This sequence encodes CASTYRGPGDTEAFF.

The V gene is TRBV2, the J gene TRBJ1-3; the D is unclear. The CDR3 is made up of 14 amino acids. Germline CDR1 is SNHLY and CDR2 is FYNNEI. Trimming removed 4 bases at V and 0 bases at J, with 7 bases between. The DNA for the CDR3 is TGTGCCAGCAGTGCCGGTAACTCTGGAAACACCATATATTTT. Translating it yields CASSAGNSGNTIYF. Filled out from reference TRBV2 and TRBJ1-3, the complete variable domain reads EPEVTQTPSHQVTQMGQEVILRCVPISNHLYFYWYRQILGQKVEFLVSFYNNEISEKSEIFDDQFSVERPDGSNFTLKIRSTKLEDSAMYFCASSAGNSGNTIYFGEGSWLTVV.

The chain is built from TRBV5-4 and TRBJ2-7; D unresolved. The V gene's germline CDR1 is SGHNT and CDR2 YYREEE (reference sequence). With 1 base removed from V and 1 base from J, the gap between germline ends came to 9 bases. The CDR3 contains 14 residues. CDR3 loop: CASSLPDASYEQYF. The CDR3 DNA is TGTGCCAGCAGCTTGCCGGACGCATCCTACGAGCAGTACTTC.

In its sample, this clone was seen a few times. V usage is TRBV5-1 and J usage is TRBJ1-2; D is ambiguous. This CDR3 has 15 residues. Germline CDR1 SGHRS, CDR2 YFSETQ. Between the trimmed V and J ends, which lost 0 bases and 2 bases, there was a span of 11 bases. The CDR3 loop reads CASSLGMDGNYGYTF. CDR3 coding DNA: TGCGCCAGCAGCTTGGGGATGGACGGCAACTATGGCTACACCTTC.

This rearrangement joins TRBV15 to TRBJ2-2; 7 nucleotides agree with TRBD1. The ends lost 3 bases at V and 2 bases at J; junction bases unmatched: 15. The CDR3 loop spans 19 amino acids. Per germline, CDR1 LNHNV and CDR2 YYDKDF (reference sequence). In DNA form, the CDR3 reads TGTGCCACCAGCAGGGACCTACCCGCCGGGACAGCAAACACCGGGGAGCTGTTTTTT. This gives the protein CATSRDLPAGTANTGELFF.

Only a few counts were recorded for this clone. The rearrangement uses TRBV28 and TRBJ2-1; TRBD2 matches at 9 bases. J lost 5 bases, V lost 4 bases, and 9 bases had no gene match. Germline loops: CDR1 MDHEN, CDR2 SYDVKM. The CDR3 length is 16 residues. The CDR3 bases are TGTGCCAGCAGTTCTTTAGCGGGAGAAGCCCACAATGAGCAGTTCTTC. Its translation is CASSSLAGEAHNEQFF. The variable domain in full, completed from reference TRBV28 and TRBJ2-1, reads DVKVTQSSRYLVKRTGEKVFLECVQDMDHENMFWYRQDPGLGLRLIYFSYDVKMKEKGDIPEGYSVSREKKERFSLILESASTNQTSMYLCASSSLAGEAHNEQFFGPGTRLTVL.

The chain employs TRBV6-1 and TRBJ2-3; 8 positions match TRBD1. The junction had 6 bases not matched to a gene; V was cut back by 6 bases and J by 1 base. The CDR3 spans 15 residues. Germline V gene lookup returns CDR1 MNHNS and CDR2 SASEGT. The CDR3 bases are TGTGCCAGCAGAGAGCCGGGACAGGGCACAGATACGCAGTATTTT. It yields the protein CASREPGQGTDTQYF.

This chain connects TRBV28 to TRBJ2-1; weak D call: TRBD1 (6 bases). Germline assignment: CDR1 MDHEN and CDR2 SYDVKM. V was clipped by 7 bases and J by 6 bases, with 13 bases between them. The CDR3 has 13 residues. Here the CDR3 DNA reads TGTGCCAGCATTGGGGACATTGTCAATGAGCAGTTCTTC. The encoded protein is CASIGDIVNEQFF.

This chain connects TRBV10-1 to TRBJ1-3; the D gene is possibly TRBD1 (5 bases). This CDR3 has 14 amino acids. V lost 4 bases, J lost 0 bases, and 7 bases lay in between. Germline V gives CDR1 WNHNN, CDR2 SYGVQD (reference sequence). CDR3 DNA sequence: TGCGCCAGCAGTGGGGGCATCTCTGGAAACACCATATATTTT. Protein product: CASSGGISGNTIYF.

The chain combines TRBV10-1 with TRBJ2-1; possible D gene TRBD2, 6 bases. V was clipped by 0 bases and J by 10 bases, with 13 bases between them. CDR3 length: 14 residues. The germline CDR1 and CDR2 sequences are WNHNN and SYGVQD (reference sequence). CDR3 region: CASSESSEGREQFF. DNA of the CDR3: TGCGCCAGCAGTGAGTCTTCTGAAGGGAGGGAGCAGTTCTTC.